These T cell receptor beta chains were read from a single sample in a study of technical replicates of blood from a handful of donors. Repertoires were generated with immunoSEQ multiplex PCR, while TCRdb's copy carries only in-frame clones and drops some. The data contain around 100,000 clones, approximately 94% of them singletons. The material sequenced was T cells isolated from PBMCs. Receptors were obtained from a human donor in good health. Both conserved end residues are part of each CDR3. The D gene is left open where the match is weak. Not all rows give a size; the values are once, few, many and, for expanded clones, a class.

clone size	V gene	D gene	J gene	CDR3 protein	CDR3 DNA
-	TRBV19	-	TRBJ1-4	CASSTLPGEKLFF	TGTGCCAGTAGTACCCTACCAGGTGAAAAACTGTTTTTT
-	TRBV9	-	TRBJ1-1	CASSVGRDTEAFF	TGTGCCAGCAGCGTGGGGAGGGACACTGAAGCTTTCTTT
-	TRBV19	TRBD1	TRBJ2-7	CASSIGGQGAYEQYF	TGTGCCAGTAGTATTGGGGGACAGGGTGCCTACGAGCAGTACTTC
-	TRBV7-9	-	TRBJ2-3	CASSLVGYSTDTQYF	TGTGCCAGCAGCTTAGTCGGGTATAGCACAGATACGCAGTATTTT
-	TRBV30	-	TRBJ1-1	CAWSVLFQAEAFF	TGTGCCTGGAGTGTACTTTTCCAGGCTGAAGCTTTCTTT
-	TRBV7-9	-	TRBJ1-4	CASSSSRGTNEKLFF	TGTGCCAGCAGCTCAAGCAGGGGAACTAATGAAAAACTGTTTTTT
-	TRBV5-6	TRBD1	TRBJ1-2	CASSLSRTGLGGYTF	TGTGCCAGCAGCCTTAGCCGGACAGGCTTAGGTGGCTACACCTTC
-	TRBV7-3	-	TRBJ2-1	CASSLELGGYNEQFF	TGTGCCAGCAGCTTAGAGTTGGGGGGATACAATGAGCAGTTCTTC
-	TRBV5-5	-	TRBJ2-7	CASSLEPHYEQYF	TGTGCCAGCAGCTTGGAGCCTCACTACGAGCAGTACTTC
-	TRBV7-8	-	TRBJ2-7	CASSSPPQGSEQYF	TGTGCCAGCAGCTCACCCCCGCAGGGCTCCGAGCAGTACTTC
-	TRBV5-4	TRBD1	TRBJ2-1	CASSFGDRTNEQFF	TGTGCCAGCAGCTTCGGGGACAGGACCAATGAGCAGTTCTTC
-	TRBV6-5	TRBD1	TRBJ1-1	CASSYQGQKNTEAFF	TGTGCCAGCAGTTACCAGGGACAGAAAAACACTGAAGCTTTCTTT
-	TRBV7-8	TRBD2	TRBJ2-3	CASSPWRLAGADTQYF	TGTGCCAGCAGCCCCTGGCGACTAGCGGGAGCAGATACGCAGTATTTT
once	TRBV5-1	-	TRBJ2-2	CASSSDSLVTGELFF	TGCGCCAGCAGTTCGGACTCCCTCGTCACCGGGGAGCTGTTTTTT
-	TRBV15	-	TRBJ2-7	CATSRGQRYEQYF	TGTGCCACCAGCAGAGGACAGCGCTACGAGCAGTACTTC
-	TRBV7-9	-	TRBJ2-3	CASSLYWEEDTQYF	TGTGCCAGCAGCTTATATTGGGAGGAGGATACGCAGTATTTT
-	TRBV30	TRBD1	TRBJ1-4	CAWSTGTNEKLFF	TGTGCCTGGTCGACAGGGACAAATGAAAAACTGTTTTTT
once	TRBV9	TRBD2	TRBJ2-3	CASSPAGVSDTQYF	TGTGCCAGCAGTCCAGCGGGAGTATCCGATACGCAGTATTTT
-	TRBV27	TRBD2	TRBJ2-3	CASSFGGAGADTQYF	TGTGCCAGCAGCTTCGGGGGGGCTGGGGCAGATACGCAGTATTTT
-	TRBV6-1	TRBD1	TRBJ1-4	CASSESQWTGSNEKLFF	TGTGCCAGCAGTGAATCCCAGTGGACAGGGAGTAATGAAAAACTGTTTTTT
-	TRBV5-1	TRBD1	TRBJ2-1	CASSLESGQVLDEQFF	TGCGCCAGCAGCTTGGAGTCAGGACAGGTTCTCGATGAGCAGTTCTTC
once	TRBV7-9	TRBD2	TRBJ2-7	CASTSGGYEQYF	TGTGCCAGCACTTCGGGGGGCTACGAGCAGTACTTC
-	TRBV5-1	TRBD2	TRBJ2-2	CASSFLTSGTTGELFF	TGCGCCAGCAGCTTCCTTACTAGCGGGACTACCGGGGAGCTGTTTTTT
-	TRBV6-5	-	TRBJ1-1	CASSYREGTEAFF	TGTGCCAGCAGTTACAGAGAGGGCACTGAAGCTTTCTTT
-	TRBV10-1	TRBD1	TRBJ2-7	CASSGTGAYEQYF	TGCGCCAGCAGTGGGACAGGGGCCTACGAGCAGTACTTC
-	TRBV19	TRBD1	TRBJ2-3	CASSPRQGRTDTQYF	TGTGCCAGTAGTCCCCGACAGGGTAGGACAGATACGCAGTATTTT
-	TRBV5-1	TRBD1	TRBJ2-7	CASSAGTGGYEQYF	TGCGCCAGTTCGGCCGGGACAGGGGGCTACGAGCAGTACTTC
-	TRBV7-9	-	TRBJ1-1	CASSETAGTEAFF	TGTGCCAGCAGCGAAACGGCGGGCACTGAAGCTTTCTTT
-	TRBV18	-	TRBJ1-1	CASSPVRGGNTEAFF	TGTGCCAGCTCACCAGTAAGGGGAGGAAACACTGAAGCTTTCTTT
-	TRBV19	-	TRBJ1-4	CASSSRLASQRYNEKLFF	TGTGCCAGTAGCAGTCGGTTGGCCAGCCAGCGCTATAATGAAAAACTGTTTTTT
-	TRBV6-1	-	TRBJ2-1	CASSVGLVGGNEQFF	TGTGCCAGCAGCGTGGGTCTAGTAGGCGGCAATGAGCAGTTCTTC
-	TRBV2	-	TRBJ1-4	CASLTPVGEKLFF	TGTGCCAGCCTCACCCCTGTCGGGGAAAAACTGTTTTTT
-	TRBV6-1	-	TRBJ2-7	CASRREDRGSYEQYF	TGTGCCAGCAGGAGGGAGGATCGTGGCTCCTACGAGCAGTACTTC
-	TRBV4-3	TRBD2	TRBJ2-7	CASSQDLAGGSYEQYF	TGCGCCAGCAGCCAAGATCTAGCGGGAGGATCCTACGAGCAGTACTTC
-	TRBV6-5	-	TRBJ1-4	CASSYLGATNEKLFF	TGTGCCAGCAGTTACCTAGGAGCAACTAATGAAAAACTGTTTTTT
once	TRBV19	-	TRBJ1-3	CASSTQDYSGNTIYF	TGTGCCAGTAGTACCCAGGACTACTCTGGAAACACCATATATTTT
-	TRBV11-3	-	TRBJ1-2	CASSLEGGGNYGYTF	TGTGCCAGCAGCTTGGAGGGGGGGGGCAACTATGGCTACACCTTC
-	TRBV7-6	-	TRBJ2-2	CASSFSASNTGELFF	TGTGCCAGCAGCTTTAGCGCCTCGAACACCGGGGAGCTGTTTTTT
-	TRBV7-8	-	TRBJ2-1	CASSLVTQGLYHEQFF	TGTGCCAGCAGCTTAGTAACACAGGGCCTATACCATGAGCAGTTCTTC
-	TRBV4-1	TRBD2	TRBJ2-3	CASSQLAGVNTQYF	TGCGCCAGCAGCCAGCTAGCGGGAGTTAATACGCAGTATTTT
-	TRBV11-2	-	TRBJ1-5	CASSLDVANNQPQHF	TGTGCCAGCAGCTTAGATGTAGCCAACAATCAGCCCCAGCATTTT
few	TRBV29-1	-	TRBJ1-1	CSVERAEAFF	TGCAGCGTTGAACGGGCTGAAGCTTTCTTT
once	TRBV7-2	-	TRBJ2-7	CASSLGPAPTYEQYF	TGTGCCAGCAGCTTGGGGCCGGCTCCCACCTACGAGCAGTACTTC
-	TRBV7-9	TRBD1	TRBJ2-6	CASSAGTGGPGANVLTF	TGTGCCAGCAGTGCCGGGACAGGGGGCCCTGGGGCCAACGTCCTGACTTTC
-	TRBV30	TRBD2	TRBJ2-1	CAWGPHPTSGSNEQFF	TGTGCCTGGGGCCCCCATCCGACTAGCGGGAGCAATGAGCAGTTCTTC
-	TRBV7-2	-	TRBJ2-7	CASSLGHFYEQYF	TGTGCCAGCAGCTTAGGGCATTTCTACGAGCAGTACTTC